This T cell receptor beta chain is drawn from a study of T-cell memory formation after mild COVID-19. A few counts support this clonotype. The CDR3 consists of 13 residues. The V and J ends lost 3 bases and 6 bases respectively, with 8 bases between them. TCRdb re-called the 5' RACE reads with MiXCR, one entry per CDR3 protein. The sample has a few hundred thousand distinct CDR3 sequences, 16% seen once. This clonotype was obtained from a man in his late teens or twenties who had mild COVID-19 (a few samples of this study predate the infection). Cell type and time point are not known. This chain joins TRBV12-3 or TRBV12-4 and TRBJ1-4; D is uncertain. Sequencing was carried out using PBMCs or a T cell subset sorted from them (not recorded which). The CDR3 region is CASSLEGYEKLFF. In DNA form, the CDR3 reads TGTGCCAGCAGTTTGGAAGGGTATGAAAAACTGTTTTTT.